These T cell receptor beta chains were read from a single sample in a study of cytomegalovirus exposure and HLA in healthy donors. Sequenced by immunoSEQ multiplex PCR; TCRdb stores in-frame clones only, minus some. The listing contains some 89,000 clones. Specimen: PBMCs. The origin of the receptors is a woman in her twenties or thirties in good health and CMV-seronegative. CDR3s include the opening cysteine and the closing phenylalanine or tryptophan. Fields, in order: V gene, D gene, J gene, CDR3 DNA, CDR3 protein. A D gene is named only where the DNA matches it firmly.

TRBV11-2,TRBD2,TRBJ2-2,TGTGCCAGCAGCCGGACTAGCGGGAGTACCGGGGAGCTGTTTTTT,CASSRTSGSTGELFF
TRBV7-9,-,TRBJ1-5,TGTGCCAGCAGCCCCACGGGCAATCAGCCCCAGCATTTT,CASSPTGNQPQHF
TRBV27,TRBD2,TRBJ2-2,TGTGCCAGCAGTAGCCCGGGACTAGCGGCGAACACCGGGGAGCTGTTTTTT,CASSSPGLAANTGELFF
TRBV10-2,TRBD1,TRBJ2-3,TGCGCCAGCAGTGACAAGGACAGGTCGGCCACAGATACGCAGTATTTT,CASSDKDRSATDTQYF
TRBV9,-,TRBJ2-5,TGTGCCAGCAGCGTAGACTACAACGCCGAGACCCAGTACTTC,CASSVDYNAETQYF
TRBV9,TRBD1,TRBJ1-2,TGTGCCAGCAGCGTAGCTACCGCAGGGGGGTATGGCTACACCTTC,CASSVATAGGYGYTF
TRBV5-4,-,TRBJ2-6,TGTGCCAGCAGCTTGGCCGGGGGGCCGGGGGCCAACGTCCTGACTTTC,CASSLAGGPGANVLTF
TRBV25-1,-,TRBJ1-3,TGTGCCAGCAGTAACCTACTAGACAACCGCTCTGGAAACACCATATATTTT,CASSNLLDNRSGNTIYF
TRBV5-1,TRBD2,TRBJ2-2,TGCGCCAGCAGCTTGCGCCCTTTTGTAGCGGGAGCGACCGGGGAGCTGTTTTTT,CASSLRPFVAGATGELFF
TRBV9,TRBD2,TRBJ2-5,TGTGCCAGCAGCCTAGCGGGAGGCCCCGAGACCCAGTACTTC,CASSLAGGPETQYF
TRBV7-9,TRBD1,TRBJ1-1,TGTGCCAGCAGCTTAGGGCCCCGGGGACAGCGGAACACTGAAGCTTTCTTT,CASSLGPRGQRNTEAFF
TRBV29-1,-,TRBJ2-1,TGCAGCGTCCGGGCGCGGAGGAGGACTGACAATGAGCAGTTCTTC,CSVRARRRTDNEQFF
TRBV2,-,TRBJ1-5,TGTGCCAGCAGGGGCGGGGTAGGGCAGCCCCAGCATTTT,CASRGGVGQPQHF
TRBV11-3,-,TRBJ2-7,TGTGCCAGCAGCTTGGCAGGGTCCTACGAGCAGTACTTC,CASSLAGSYEQYF
TRBV7-9,TRBD2,TRBJ2-3,TGTGCCAGCAGATTCGGACTAGCGGCAGATACGCAGTATTTT,CASRFGLAADTQYF
TRBV30,TRBD1,TRBJ1-2,TGTGCCTTCGGCATCGAGACAGGGACCTATGGCTACACCTTC,CAFGIETGTYGYTF
TRBV2,TRBD2,TRBJ2-3,TGCGCTCTAGCGGGGGTTACGGATACGCAGTATTTT,CALAGVTDTQYF
TRBV29-1,TRBD2,TRBJ2-1,TGCAGCGTTGACCGTCTGCTAGCGGGAGGAAGGAAGTTCTTC,CSVDRLLAGGRKFF
TRBV5-1,TRBD1,TRBJ2-7,TGCGCCAGCAGCTACCCCGGACAGGGATCCTACGAGCAGTACTTC,CASSYPGQGSYEQYF
TRBV5-1,TRBD1,TRBJ1-5,TGCGCCAGCAGCTTGGGGGGGACAGGGAGTCAGCCCCAGCATTTT,CASSLGGTGSQPQHF
TRBV4-2,TRBD2,TRBJ2-5,TGTGCCAGCAGCCAACTATACACGTCCGGGGGGCAAGAGACCCAGTACTTC,CASSQLYTSGGQETQYF
TRBV27,-,TRBJ1-5,TGTGCCAGCAGTCCCGACAGGATTCAGCCCCAGCATTTT,CASSPDRIQPQHF
TRBV21-1,-,TRBJ2-3,TGTGCCAGCAGCAAAGAATCGGCGGGAGAAGTCGCAGATACGCAGTATTTT,CASSKESAGEVADTQYF
TRBV7-9,-,TRBJ2-1,TGTGCCAGCAGCTTAGGGACTTCTGGCTACAATGAGCAGTTCTTC,CASSLGTSGYNEQFF
TRBV5-1,-,TRBJ2-7,TGCGCCAGCAGGCCTGAAGGGACTCCCGCCGGGCAGTACTTC,CASRPEGTPAGQYF
TRBV4-1,TRBD2,TRBJ2-5,TGCGCCAGCAGCCGTCGACTAGCGGGGGACCAAGAGACCCAGTACTTC,CASSRRLAGDQETQYF
TRBV7-2,-,TRBJ1-1,TGTGCCAGCAGTTTTAGCAACCCATCGAACACTGAAGCTTTCTTT,CASSFSNPSNTEAFF
TRBV7-2,TRBD1,TRBJ1-4,TGTGCCAGCAGCTTAGGGGACAGGGCTAGTGAAAAACTGTTTTTT,CASSLGDRASEKLFF
TRBV7-3,-,TRBJ2-2,TGTGCCAGCAGCCTTAACAGACCGAACACCGGGGAGCTGTTTTTT,CASSLNRPNTGELFF
TRBV5-1,TRBD1,TRBJ2-7,TGCGCCAGCAGGCTAGGGGGCGACGAGCAGTACTTC,CASRLGGDEQYF
TRBV5-4,-,TRBJ2-7,TGTGCCAGCAGCTTATGGGCGGGGAGCTCCTACGAGCAGTACTTC,CASSLWAGSSYEQYF
TRBV28,-,TRBJ2-4,TGTGCCAGCAGTTTGAACGGACAAGCCAAAAACATTCAGTACTTC,CASSLNGQAKNIQYF
TRBV19,TRBD2,TRBJ2-7,TGTGCCAGTAGTATAAAGGTGCGCTCTGGCCTAGCGGGAGAGGACGAGCAGTACTTC,CASSIKVRSGLAGEDEQYF
TRBV7-3,TRBD1,TRBJ1-1,TGTGCCAGCAGCTTGCCTACAGGGGTAAACACTGAAGCTTTCTTT,CASSLPTGVNTEAFF
TRBV4-1,TRBD2,TRBJ2-4,TGCGCCAGCAGCCAAGTCAGCCTAGCGGTAAGGGAAAACATTCAGTACTTC,CASSQVSLAVRENIQYF
TRBV5-1,-,TRBJ2-7,TGCGCCAGCAGCCTACAGGGAGTTGACCCCTACGAGCAGTACTTC,CASSLQGVDPYEQYF
TRBV5-4,-,TRBJ1-1,TGTGCCAGCAGCTTATATGGGGAGAGCACTGAAGCTTTCTTT,CASSLYGESTEAFF
TRBV5-1,-,TRBJ1-1,TGCGCCAGCAGCTTGGCCGAAGTCCGGGAAGCTTTCTTT,CASSLAEVREAFF
TRBV27,TRBD1,TRBJ1-2,TGTGCCAGCAGAAGAATCGGGACAGACTATGGCTACACCTTC,CASRRIGTDYGYTF
TRBV7-3,-,TRBJ1-6,TGTGCCAGCGTTATGGGGCCTTCGTATAATTCACCCCTCCACTTT,CASVMGPSYNSPLHF